The TCR beta chain described here comes from a study of blood T cell repertoires in COVID-19. Study information: PBMCs, B-cell-depleted T cells, or T cells provided the cDNA or gDNA that made up the material.

Authors' data handling: Estimated nucleated cell counts came from reference gene primer amplification. Here immunoSEQ multiplex PCR was the method, and the copy in TCRdb shows in-frame clones only, minus some. The DNA gave D and trimming, while V, J and clone size come from that table. The table shows about 91,000 clones, with around 82% occurring only once. The sequenced sample consisted of peripheral blood. This receptor was obtained from a man aged 45-65 years with active or convalescent COVID-19.

The CDR3 loop is CASSFNPTGRDTGELFF. The CDR3 coding sequence is TGCGCCAGCAGCTTTAACCCGACAGGTCGGGACACCGGGGAGCTGTTTTTT. The V call is TRBV5-1, the J call TRBJ2-2; a possible D gene is TRBD1 (6 bases). The V and J ends lost 2 bases and 3 bases respectively, with 17 bases between them. The CDR3 spans 17 residues. Germline CDR1 and CDR2: SGHRS and YFSETQ.